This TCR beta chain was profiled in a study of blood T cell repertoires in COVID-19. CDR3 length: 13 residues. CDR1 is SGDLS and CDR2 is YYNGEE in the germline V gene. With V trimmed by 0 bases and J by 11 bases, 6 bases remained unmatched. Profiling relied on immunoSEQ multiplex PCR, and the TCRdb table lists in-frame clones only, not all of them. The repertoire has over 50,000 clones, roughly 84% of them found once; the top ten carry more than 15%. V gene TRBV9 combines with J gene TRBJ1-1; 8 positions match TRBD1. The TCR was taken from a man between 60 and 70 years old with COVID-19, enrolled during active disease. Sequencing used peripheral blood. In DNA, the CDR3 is TGTGCCAGCAGCGTAGATGGAGACAGGGGTGCTTTCTTT. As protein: CASSVDGDRGAFF.